This entry features one T cell receptor (beta chain) sequence. This clone has only one observation. The antigen this receptor binds is unknown. No much larger clone is present one base from it, and per-base qualities are unavailable. The immunoSEQ Assay, a bias-controlled multiplex PCR, was used to amplify TCRbeta CDR3 regions from genomic DNA. From the authors' description of their analysis: The number of nucleated cells in each sample was estimated by amplification of reference gene primers within the assay. To quantify the absolute abundance of each unique TCRbeta CDR3 rearrangement, sequence reads were collapsed and filtered. For each sample, productive Simpson clonality was calculated by taking the square root of Simpson's diversity index across productive rearrangements. This is the immuneACCESS table as TCRdb keeps it, with only in-frame sequences that have V and J called. A part of the clones is gone; compared with another copy, unresolved V genes explain less than half, and the rest is unexplained. That table supplies the V and J calls and clone size; D and trimming were determined from the DNA. The sample table shows 35,000 to 45,000 clones, and about four fifths are seen once. 23% of the sample is taken by the ten largest.

This sample stems from a study of blood T cell repertoires in COVID-19 (dated by TCRdb to 2019 to 2021). With regard to the full study: The collaborator samples originated in the United States, Italy and Spain and spanned the acute and convalescent phases of COVID-19. The prospective study material was composed of cDNA or gDNA derived from T cells, B-cell-depleted T cells, or PBMCs. Where available, HLA class I and class II types were obtained from metadata supplied by the sample provider rather than from assay-based typing. A de-identified subject ID, COVID-19 status, age in years and sex were almost always included in the sample metadata. The samples were drawn from two sources: the first 160 participants of the ongoing ImmuneRACE study, and approximately 1,300 subjects contributed by 6 global collaborators. The repertoires were released in a freely available public database intended as a resource for research on the immune response to SARS-CoV-2. Subjects who had been exposed to COVID-19, were actively infected with it, or had recovered from it provided the deeply sampled blood TCRbeta repertoires that made up the dataset.

The collaborating institutions used their own protocols to collect whole blood in K2EDTA tubes. For TCRbeta analysis, collaborators shipped samples as frozen whole blood, isolated PBMCs, or DNA extracted from either of those sample types. The CDR3 goes from the cysteine to the phenylalanine over 16 residues. Only CDR3 DNA remains: 48 bases, in frame from the first base. V ends up 5 bases short and J 5 bases short, with an unmatched junction base count of 12. CDR1 and CDR2 were assigned from the germline V gene (reference sequence) as SEHNR and FQNEAQ. On the study overall, not on this receptor specifically: The quantity of clinical and demographic metadata differed by source and by participant and was supplied without curation.

This receptor was obtained from a man aged 65 to 85 with acute or convalescent COVID-19. The sequenced sample consisted of peripheral blood. This sequence uses TRBV7-9 and TRBJ2-5, and TRBD1 aligns with 9 junction nucleotides. The nucleotides are TGTGCCAGCAGCCTTGACCCGGGACAGGGAAGGGAGACCCAGTACTTC. Its protein product is CASSLDPGQGRETQYF.